This T cell receptor beta chain came from a study of T cells after yellow fever vaccination. A 5'RACE template-switching step, the method used to make TCR cDNA, added a universal primer site and UMIs. TCRdb used MiXCR to reprocess the 5' RACE reads, holding one entry per CDR3 protein. The sample gives around 310,000 distinct CDR3 sequences, 4% of which show up once; approximately 24% is in the top ten. This clonotype was observed at least ten times. Its antigen remains unidentified. The CDR3 has 13 amino acids. Germline-derived CDR1 and CDR2 are SNHLY and FYNNEI. V lost 7 bases and J 7 bases, leaving 14 bases between the germline ends. Findings and caveats of the study: The secondary response was weaker but peaked faster, day 5 versus 15. Clones from primary vaccination mostly reappeared after the booster (96% CD4, under 90% CD8).

This clonotype was obtained from a man aged 18 to 30 who received the YFV17D yellow fever vaccine. The rearrangement links TRBV2 to TRBJ2-4; D call uncertain. Sequences were derived from PBMCs, sampled 5 days after the yellow fever booster vaccination. The CDR3 DNA reads TGTGCCAGCACCGCGGCCCTAGGGAACATTCAGTACTTC. The encoded protein is CASTAALGNIQYF.